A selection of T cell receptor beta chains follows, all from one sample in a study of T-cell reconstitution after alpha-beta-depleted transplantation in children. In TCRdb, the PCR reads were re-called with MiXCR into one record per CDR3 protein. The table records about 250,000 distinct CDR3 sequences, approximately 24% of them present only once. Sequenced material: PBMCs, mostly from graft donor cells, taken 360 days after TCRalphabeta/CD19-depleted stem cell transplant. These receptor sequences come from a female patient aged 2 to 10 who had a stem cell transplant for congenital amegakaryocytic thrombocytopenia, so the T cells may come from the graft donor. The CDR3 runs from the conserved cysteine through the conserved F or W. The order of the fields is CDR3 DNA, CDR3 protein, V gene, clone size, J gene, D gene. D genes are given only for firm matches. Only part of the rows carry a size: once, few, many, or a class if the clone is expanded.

DNA: TGTGCCAGCAGCCTAGGACAGCACACTGAAGCTTTCTTT
CDR3: CASSLGQHTEAFF
V: TRBV12-3/TRBV12-4
size: few
J: TRBJ1-1
D: NA

DNA: TGTGCCAGCTCACCCCTGTCAGGGGCCTACAACTATGGCTACACCTTC
CDR3: CASSPLSGAYNYGYTF
V: TRBV18
size: NA
J: TRBJ1-2
D: NA

DNA: TGTGCCAGCAGTTTAAGAGCGCAGGGGGCGCAGGGCTACACCTTC
CDR3: CASSLRAQGAQGYTF
V: TRBV12-3/TRBV12-4
size: few
J: TRBJ1-2
D: TRBD1

DNA: TGTGCCAGCAGGAGAACAGGGGACGGGGCATCCTACGAGCAGTACTTC
CDR3: CASRRTGDGASYEQYF
V: TRBV12-3/TRBV12-4
size: many
J: TRBJ2-7
D: TRBD1

DNA: TGCGCCAGCAGCCAAGTTGGCATGGTTCGTAGCGGGGAGACCCAGTACTTC
CDR3: CASSQVGMVRSGETQYF
V: TRBV4-1
size: many
J: TRBJ2-5
D: TRBD2

DNA: TGTGCCAGCAGTGACCCCAGACTAGCGGGGGGCTCGAACACCGGGGAGCTGTTTTTT
CDR3: CASSDPRLAGGSNTGELFF
V: TRBV2
size: NA
J: TRBJ2-2
D: TRBD2

DNA: TGTGCCAGCAGTTACTCGAAGGGCAATGAGCAGTTCTTC
CDR3: CASSYSKGNEQFF
V: TRBV6-5
size: few
J: TRBJ2-1
D: NA

DNA: TGCGCCAGCAGCAAGGACAGGGGGTATACTGAAGCTTTCTTT
CDR3: CASSKDRGYTEAFF
V: TRBV5-1
size: NA
J: TRBJ1-1
D: TRBD1

DNA: TGTGCCAGCAGTTTTTCCCCCCTAGCGGGAGGGCCCGATACGCAGTATTTT
CDR3: CASSFSPLAGGPDTQYF
V: TRBV28
size: NA
J: TRBJ2-3
D: TRBD2

DNA: TGTGCCAGCAGCTTGATGGGGGCTAGCGGGGACACAGATACGCAGTATTTT
CDR3: CASSLMGASGDTDTQYF
V: TRBV5-4
size: NA
J: TRBJ2-3
D: TRBD2

DNA: TGTGCCAGCAGTAGGCTAGCGGGGTTTAATGAGCAGTTCTTC
CDR3: CASSRLAGFNEQFF
V: TRBV6-1
size: NA
J: TRBJ2-1
D: TRBD2

DNA: TGCAGTGCTAGAAATGACAGGGAGGCCCAGCCCCAGCATTTT
CDR3: CSARNDREAQPQHF
V: TRBV20-1
size: NA
J: TRBJ1-5
D: TRBD1

DNA: TGTGCCAGTAGTACAACCGGACAGCGGAATCAGCCCCAGCATTTT
CDR3: CASSTTGQRNQPQHF
V: TRBV19
size: NA
J: TRBJ1-5
D: NA

DNA: TGTGCCAGCAGTCTACTTCCTGGGGGAGGTTTTAATGTGGAGACCCAGTACTTC
CDR3: CASSLLPGGGFNVETQYF
V: TRBV27
size: NA
J: TRBJ2-5
D: NA

DNA: TGCGCCAGCAAAGAGATGGGCAGGAGCTATGGCTACACCTTC
CDR3: CASKEMGRSYGYTF
V: TRBV4-1
size: NA
J: TRBJ1-2
D: NA

DNA: TGTGCCAGCAGTATGTGGGAGACCCAGTACTTC
CDR3: CASSMWETQYF
V: TRBV12-3/TRBV12-4
size: NA
J: TRBJ2-5
D: NA

DNA: TGTGCCACAAGACCGGGACAGCAGAATGAAAAACTGTTTTTT
CDR3: CATRPGQQNEKLFF
V: TRBV15
size: NA
J: TRBJ1-4
D: TRBD1

DNA: TGCGCCAGCAGCAACCGACCCGGGGCAGATACGCAGTATTTT
CDR3: CASSNRPGADTQYF
V: TRBV5-1
size: NA
J: TRBJ2-3
D: NA

DNA: TGTGCCAGCAGACCGACAGGGAACTACGAGCAGTACTTC
CDR3: CASRPTGNYEQYF
V: TRBV14
size: NA
J: TRBJ2-7
D: TRBD1

DNA: TGTGCCAGCAGTTTGTCAGGGGTCAATGAGCAGTTCTTC
CDR3: CASSLSGVNEQFF
V: TRBV6-2/TRBV6-3
size: few
J: TRBJ2-1
D: NA

DNA: TGTGCCAGCAAGGACAGGGTCGAGCAGTACTTC
CDR3: CASKDRVEQYF
V: TRBV2
size: NA
J: TRBJ2-7
D: TRBD1

DNA: TGTGCCAGCTCACCCCCGGTGGCATGGCCCACAGATACGCAGTATTTT
CDR3: CASSPPVAWPTDTQYF
V: TRBV18
size: NA
J: TRBJ2-3
D: NA

DNA: TGCGCCAGCAGTGGACAGGCGAACACCGGGGAGCTGTTTTTT
CDR3: CASSGQANTGELFF
V: TRBV5-1
size: few
J: TRBJ2-2
D: TRBD1

DNA: TGTGCCAGCAGCACTACTAGCGGGAGGCTCTACGAGCAGTACTTC
CDR3: CASSTTSGRLYEQYF
V: TRBV12-3/TRBV12-4
size: many
J: TRBJ2-7
D: TRBD2

DNA: TGCGCCAGCAGCCAAAAACAATACAGGGTGGGCAATCAGCCCCAGCATTTT
CDR3: CASSQKQYRVGNQPQHF
V: TRBV4-1
size: NA
J: TRBJ1-5
D: NA

DNA: TGTGCTGCCCGGCAACAGGAGGGCTACAAGCAGTACTTC
CDR3: CAARQQEGYKQYF
V: TRBV6-1
size: NA
J: TRBJ2-7
D: NA

DNA: TGCAGCGGCTGGGACAGGGGAACGAAAGAGACCCAGTACTTC
CDR3: CSGWDRGTKETQYF
V: TRBV29-1
size: NA
J: TRBJ2-5
D: TRBD1

DNA: TGTGCCAGCAGTTTTCATGAGGAAGGCGCTGAAGCTTTCTTT
CDR3: CASSFHEEGAEAFF
V: TRBV28
size: many
J: TRBJ1-1
D: NA